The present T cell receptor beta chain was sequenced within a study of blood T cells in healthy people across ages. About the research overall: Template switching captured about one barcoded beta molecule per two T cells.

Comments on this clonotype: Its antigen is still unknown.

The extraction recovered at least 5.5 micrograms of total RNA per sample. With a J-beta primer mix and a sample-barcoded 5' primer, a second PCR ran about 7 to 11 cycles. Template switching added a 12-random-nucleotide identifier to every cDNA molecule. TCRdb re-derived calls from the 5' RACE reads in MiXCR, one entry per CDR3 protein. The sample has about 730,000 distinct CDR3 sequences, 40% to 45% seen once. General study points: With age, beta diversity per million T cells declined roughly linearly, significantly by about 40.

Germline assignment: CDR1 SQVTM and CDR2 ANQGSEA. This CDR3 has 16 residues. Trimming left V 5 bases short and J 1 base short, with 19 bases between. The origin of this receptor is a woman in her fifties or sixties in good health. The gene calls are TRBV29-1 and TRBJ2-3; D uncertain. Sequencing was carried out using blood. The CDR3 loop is CSVSDGPHRGTDTQYF. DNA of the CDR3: TGCAGCGTTAGTGACGGTCCTCACCGGGGCACAGATACGCAGTATTTT.